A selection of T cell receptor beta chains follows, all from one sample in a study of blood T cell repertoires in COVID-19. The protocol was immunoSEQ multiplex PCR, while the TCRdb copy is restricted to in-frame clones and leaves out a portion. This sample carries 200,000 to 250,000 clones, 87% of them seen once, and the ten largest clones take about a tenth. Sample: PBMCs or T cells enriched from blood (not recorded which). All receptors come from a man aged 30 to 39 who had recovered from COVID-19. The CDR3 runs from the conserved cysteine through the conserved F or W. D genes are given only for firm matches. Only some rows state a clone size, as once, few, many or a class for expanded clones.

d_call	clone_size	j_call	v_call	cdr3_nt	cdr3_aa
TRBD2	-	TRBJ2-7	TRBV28	TGTGCCACCAAGACTAGCGGGAGTTACGAGCAGTACTTC	CATKTSGSYEQYF
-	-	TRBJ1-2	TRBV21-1	TGTGCCAGCAGCAAACATACCGGGACACCGACTAACTATGGCTACACCTTC	CASSKHTGTPTNYGYTF
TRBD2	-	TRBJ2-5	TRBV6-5	TGTGCCAGCAGGGCGGGACTAGCATCGGGGACCCAGTACTTC	CASRAGLASGTQYF
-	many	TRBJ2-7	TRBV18	TGTGCCAGCTCACCACCGCAGGGGACAAGGTCCTACGAGCAGTACTTC	CASSPPQGTRSYEQYF
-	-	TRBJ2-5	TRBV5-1	TGCGCCAGCAGCGGGGACTGGCAAGAGACCCAGTACTTC	CASSGDWQETQYF
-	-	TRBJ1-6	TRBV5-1	TGCGCCAGCAGCTTGTCGAGGGAGTTGAATTCACCCCTCCACTTT	CASSLSRELNSPLHF
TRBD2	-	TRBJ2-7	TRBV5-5	TGTGCCAGCAGCAGTAGGGTAGCGGGAGACGAGCAGTACTTC	CASSSRVAGDEQYF
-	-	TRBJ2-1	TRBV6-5	TGTGCCAGTCGGACAGCTTCGAATGAGCAGTTCTTC	CASRTASNEQFF
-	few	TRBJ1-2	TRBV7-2	TGTGCCAGCAGCTTAAGTCGGGGGATCTATGGCTACACCTTC	CASSLSRGIYGYTF
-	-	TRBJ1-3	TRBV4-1	TGCGCCAGCAGCCAAGAGGGCCGCTCTGGAAACACCATATATTTT	CASSQEGRSGNTIYF
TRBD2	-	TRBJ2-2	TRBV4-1	TGCGCCAGCAGCCCGTTGGGGGCTAGCGGGACCACCGGGGAGCTGTTTTTT	CASSPLGASGTTGELFF
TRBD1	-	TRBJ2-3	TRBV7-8	TGTGCCAGCAGCGCCGGGACAGCGAGAACAGATACGCAGTATTTT	CASSAGTARTDTQYF
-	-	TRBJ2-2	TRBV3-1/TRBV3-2	TGTGCCAGCAGCCCTACAGACGTAGGGGAGCTGTTTTTT	CASSPTDVGELFF
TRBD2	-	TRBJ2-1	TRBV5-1	TGCGCCAGCAGTCCTGGACTAGCGGGGAACGATGAGCAGTTCTTC	CASSPGLAGNDEQFF
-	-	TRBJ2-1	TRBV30	TGTGCCTGGAGTGTCATTAGCGGAACGGAGCAGTTCTTC	CAWSVISGTEQFF
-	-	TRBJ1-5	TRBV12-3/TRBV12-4	TGTGCCAGCAGCCGGGACTGGGAACAGCCCCAGCATTTT	CASSRDWEQPQHF
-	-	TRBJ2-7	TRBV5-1	TGCGCCAGCAGCTTGCGCGGGGACCCTAACTACGAGCAGTACTTC	CASSLRGDPNYEQYF
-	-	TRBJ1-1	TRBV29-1	TGCAGCGTCAGGACAGATAAGACCACTGAAGCTTTCTTT	CSVRTDKTTEAFF
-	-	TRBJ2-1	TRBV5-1	TGCGCCAGCAGCTCCTCCCCCGGGACCTACAATGAGCAGTTCTTC	CASSSSPGTYNEQFF
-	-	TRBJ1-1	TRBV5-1	TGCGCCAGCAGCTGGGGTTCAGGGTCCCTATTTAACACTGAAGCTTTCTTT	CASSWGSGSLFNTEAFF
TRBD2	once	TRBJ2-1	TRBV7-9	TGTGCCAGCAGCCAACTCTGGACTAGCGGGGGGGCCTACAATGAGCAGTTCTTC	CASSQLWTSGGAYNEQFF
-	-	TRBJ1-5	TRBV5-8	TGTGCCAGCAGCTTGGCGGGTGGATATAGCAATCAGCCCCAGCATTTT	CASSLAGGYSNQPQHF
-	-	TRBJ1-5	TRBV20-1	TGCAGTGCCAGTCGCGACATAAATCAGCCCCAGCATTTT	CSASRDINQPQHF
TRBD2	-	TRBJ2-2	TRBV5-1	TGCGCCAGCAGCTTATTGACTAGCGGGTTTAATACCGGGGAGCTGTTTTTT	CASSLLTSGFNTGELFF
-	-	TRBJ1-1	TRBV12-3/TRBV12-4	TGTGCCAGCAGCTATTACAACAGAGCTGAAGCTTTCTTT	CASSYYNRAEAFF
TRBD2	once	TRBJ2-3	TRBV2	TGTGCCAGCAGTGAGGGACTAGCGGGGGACACAGATACGCAGTATTTT	CASSEGLAGDTDTQYF
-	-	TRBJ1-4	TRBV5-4	TGTGCCAGCAGCTTCGACAGTTACAATGAAAAACTGTTTTTT	CASSFDSYNEKLFF
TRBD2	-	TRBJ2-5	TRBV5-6	TGTGCCAGCAGCGTCAGACCGGGACTAGCACAAGAGACCCAGTACTTC	CASSVRPGLAQETQYF